This entry lists 17 T cell receptor beta chains sequenced from one sample in a study of radiation and T cells in renal cell carcinoma. Only in-frame clones appear in the TCRdb table, and some are missing; sequencing was by immunoSEQ multiplex PCR. Of some 120,000 clones in the sample, about 81% were seen once. Time point here: blood 2 weeks post-SBRT. Treatment: 15 Gy SBRT to primary tumor, nephrectomy 4 weeks later. The sequences come from blood, collected from a patient whose treatment included radiotherapy and nephrectomy. These receptors all stem from a woman aged 55 to 70 with renal cell carcinoma.

This chain uses TRBV6-6 with TRBJ2-5, with a weak D call TRBD1 (5 bases). V was pared by 2 bases and J by 4 bases, with 11 bases between. Germline CDR1 MNHNY, CDR2 SVGAGI (reference sequence). The CDR3 loop spans 14 amino acids. The CDR3 protein is CASSYGQGAETQYF. In DNA form, the CDR3 reads TGTGCCAGCAGTTACGGGCAGGGTGCAGAGACCCAGTACTTC.

The CDR3 bases are TGCGCCAGCAGCATAGAGACAGGGGTCGGTGAGCAGTTCTTC. This sequence encodes CASSIETGVGEQFF. The chain has TRBV5-1 and TRBJ2-1, with 8 bases identical to TRBD1. The CDR3 is made up of 14 amino acids. CDR1 and CDR2 (germline): SGHRS, YFSETQ. With V trimmed by 4 bases and J by 9 bases, 9 bases remained unmatched.

The chain couples TRBV20-1 to TRBJ1-1, with a weak D call TRBD1 (6 bases). The CDR3 extends over 11 amino acids. The V gene's germline CDR1 is DFQATT and CDR2 SNEGSKA (reference sequence). Trimming left V 6 bases short and J 9 bases short, with 14 bases between. CDR3 coding DNA: TGCAGTGCCCAAGACGGACAGAAAGCTTTCTTT. As protein: CSAQDGQKAFF.

The rearrangement uses TRBV2 and TRBJ2-3, with 14 bases identical to TRBD2. The CDR3 extends over 15 amino acids. Trimming removed 1 base from V and 11 bases from J; junction bases left unmatched: 5. The germline V gene encodes CDR1 SNHLY and CDR2 FYNNEI. The DNA for the CDR3 is TGTGCCAGCAGTGAAGGGACTAGCGGGGGGATAAGGCAGTATTTT. Its translation is CASSEGTSGGIRQYF.

DNA for the CDR3: TGTGCCAGCAGCGGGCAGGGCTACGAGCAGTACTTC. Its translation is CASSGQGYEQYF. The rearrangement uses TRBV6-1 and TRBJ2-7, with D tentatively TRBD1 (5 bases). The CDR3 runs 12 residues. CDR1 is MNHNS, CDR2 SASEGT, per germline. V lost 6 bases to trimming and J lost 3 bases, with 9 bases between them.

The chain joins TRBV18 to TRBJ1-5; TRBD1 might be the D (5 bases). Trimming removed 4 bases at V and 9 bases at J, with 16 bases between. CDR1 is KGHSH, CDR2 LQKENI, per germline. This CDR3 region has 14 residues. The CDR3 protein is CASSLSEGLRPQHF. CDR3 DNA sequence: TGTGCCAGCTCACTGTCCGAGGGACTTAGGCCCCAGCATTTT.

The genes are TRBV6-1 and TRBJ2-7; tentatively, D is TRBD2 (6 bases). Trimming shortened V by 5 bases and J by 9 bases, and 14 bases separated the two germline ends. Germline CDR1 MNHNS, CDR2 SASEGT. The CDR3 consists of 12 residues. DNA for the CDR3: TGTGCCAGCAGTCCTCAGGGAGGTGGGCAGTACTTC. Residues: CASSPQGGGQYF.

The chain uses TRBV6-5 and TRBJ1-1, with D maybe TRBD1 (5 bases). V dropped 4 bases and J dropped 1 base, with 7 bases sitting between them. The germline V gene has CDR1 MNHEY and CDR2 SVGAGI. The length of the CDR3 is 13 residues. Here the CDR3 DNA reads TGTGCCAGCAGTTTCCAGGGGAACACTGAAGCTTTCTTT. Protein product: CASSFQGNTEAFF.

The chain is built from TRBV10-3 and TRBJ1-2; D may be TRBD1 (5 bases). This CDR3 comprises 13 residues. The ends were cut back, 7 bases at V and 8 bases at J, with 17 bases in the middle. CDR1 ENHRY and CDR2 SYGVKD come from the germline V gene. CDR3 region: CAIITDNLGGYTF. The CDR3 coding sequence is TGTGCCATCATAACGGACAACCTGGGGGGCTACACCTTC.

This chain connects TRBV27 to TRBJ1-2; 9 bases are a match to TRBD1. The CDR3 has 14 residues. J lost 5 bases, V lost 8 bases, and 9 bases had no gene match. The germline V gene has CDR1 MNHEY and CDR2 SMNVEV (reference sequence). The CDR3 bases are TGTGCCAGCTCCCGGGACAGGGAACTATATGGCTACACCTTC. This encodes CASSRDRELYGYTF.

This sequence joins TRBV2 and TRBJ1-3; D remains unclear. In germline, CDR1 is SNHLY, CDR2 FYNNEI. The CDR3 length is 14 residues. Trimming shortened V by 6 bases and J by 1 base, and 10 bases separated the two germline ends. For the CDR3, the DNA is TGTGCCAGCAGAGAGTACCGTTCTGGAAACACCATATATTTT. It specifies CASREYRSGNTIYF.

This chain uses TRBV5-6 with TRBJ2-5; either TRBD1 or TRBD2 may fit D (6 bases each). V was clipped by 0 bases and J by 5 bases, with 11 bases between them. CDR3 size: 14 residues. Germline loops: CDR1 SGHDT, CDR2 YYEEEE. The CDR3 is CASSLAGAGETQYF. In DNA, the CDR3 is TGTGCCAGCAGCTTGGCGGGGGCAGGGGAGACCCAGTACTTC. Looking up the rest from reference TRBV5-6 and TRBJ2-5 gives the full variable domain: DAGVTQSPTHLIKTRGQQVTLRCSPKSGHDTVSWYQQALGQGPQFIFQYYEEEERQRGNFPDRFSGHQFPNYSSELNVNALLLGDSALYLCASSLAGAGETQYFGPGTRLLVL.

The chain is built from TRBV14 and TRBJ2-3; D is ambiguous. The CDR3 runs 14 residues. The germline CDR1 and CDR2 sequences are SGHDN and FVKESK. The V end lost 8 bases, the J end lost 2 bases, and 14 bases lay between the germline ends. CDR3 sequence reads: CASGRGYPTDTQYF. CDR3 bases: TGTGCCAGCGGACGTGGATACCCCACAGATACGCAGTATTTT.

The CDR3, as DNA: TGCGCCAGCAGCCAAGAGACGCCGGGTTCACCCCTCCACTTT. This codes for CASSQETPGSPLHF. This chain uses TRBV4-1 with TRBJ1-6, with D hard to call. CDR1 and CDR2 from the germline V gene are MGHRA and YSYEKL. The CDR3 is 14 residues long. Deletions cut 0 bases from V and 9 bases from J, with 9 bases between.

The rearrangement links TRBV29-1 to TRBJ2-1; maybe TRBD2 (6 bases). The CDR3 is 15 residues long. Trimming stripped 6 bases from V and 0 bases from J, with 15 bases between. The germline gives CDR1 SQVTM, CDR2 ANQGSEA. The CDR3 loop reads CSVVRYGSSYNEQFF. The CDR3 region has the DNA TGCAGCGTCGTTCGGTACGGGAGCTCCTACAATGAGCAGTTCTTC.

The CDR3 loop is CASSLWTGGNQPQHF. CDR3 coding DNA: TGTGCCAGCAGCCTCTGGACAGGGGGCAATCAGCCCCAGCATTTT. The gene calls are TRBV5-5 and TRBJ1-5, with 9 nucleotides matching TRBD1. Per the germline V gene, CDR1 is SGHKS and CDR2 is YYEKEE (reference sequence). The J segment lost 2 bases and the V segment lost 4 bases, leaving 4 bases of the junction unmatched. The CDR3 covers 15 residues.

The chain recombines TRBV2 with TRBJ1-4, with 8 bases aligning to TRBD1. Trimming removed 5 bases from V and 6 bases from J; junction bases left unmatched: 8. The CDR3 extends over 15 amino acids. Germline-derived CDR1 and CDR2 are SNHLY and FYNNEI. CDR3 residues: CASSRLGQGYEKLFF. The CDR3 DNA is TGTGCCAGCAGTCGATTAGGACAGGGCTATGAAAAACTGTTTTTT.